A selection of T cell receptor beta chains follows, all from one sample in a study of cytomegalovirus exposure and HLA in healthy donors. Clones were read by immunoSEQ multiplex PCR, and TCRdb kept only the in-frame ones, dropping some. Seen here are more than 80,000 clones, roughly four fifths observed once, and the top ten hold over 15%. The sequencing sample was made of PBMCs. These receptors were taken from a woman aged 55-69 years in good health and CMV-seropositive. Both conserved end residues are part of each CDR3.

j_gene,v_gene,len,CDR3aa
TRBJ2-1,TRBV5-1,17,CASQPQTGGPGNNEQFF
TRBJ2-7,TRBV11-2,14,CASSLKTSGYEQYF
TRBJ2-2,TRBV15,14,CATSRGGLSGELFF
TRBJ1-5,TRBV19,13,CASRQAGNQPQHF
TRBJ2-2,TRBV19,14,CASSMVGAGGELFF
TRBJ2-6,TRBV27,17,CASSLTQGTAGANVLTF
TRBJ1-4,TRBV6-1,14,CASSGYRGSEKLFF
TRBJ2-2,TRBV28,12,CASERETGELFF
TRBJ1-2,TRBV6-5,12,CASSTGSHGYTF
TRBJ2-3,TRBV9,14,CASSVKGFTDTQYF
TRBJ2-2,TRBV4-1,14,CASSRPTDTGELFF
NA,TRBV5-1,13,CASSLGPGNEQYF
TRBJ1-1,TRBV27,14,CASSPDRANTEAFF
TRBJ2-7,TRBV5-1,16,CASSPPPGQGSWEQYF
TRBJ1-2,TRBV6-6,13,CASTAGGNYGYTF
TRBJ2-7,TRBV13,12,CASGGRGYEQYF
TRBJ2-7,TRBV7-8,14,CASSLGLAGDEQYF
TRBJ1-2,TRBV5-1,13,CASVPRGGRGYTF
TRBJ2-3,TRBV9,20,CASSLIPGQGREGQADTQYF
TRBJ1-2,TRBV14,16,CASSQDRAGSNYGYTF
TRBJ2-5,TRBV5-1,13,CASSFSGQETQYF
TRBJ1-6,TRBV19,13,CASRQGWNSPLHF
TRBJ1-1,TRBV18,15,CASSPSQTVNTEAFF
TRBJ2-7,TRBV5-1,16,CASSPWDRDSPYEQYF
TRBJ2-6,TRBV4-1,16,CASSYYAGSGANVLTF
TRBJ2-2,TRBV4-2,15,CASSPGLARTGELFF
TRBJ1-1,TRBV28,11,CASSSYTEAFF
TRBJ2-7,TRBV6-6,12,CASSYSRYEQYF
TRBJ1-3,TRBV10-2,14,CASRGTGRGNTIYF
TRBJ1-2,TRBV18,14,CASSPGTVSYGYTF
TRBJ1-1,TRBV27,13,CASSFLGSTEAFF
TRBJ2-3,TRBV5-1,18,CASSLAREGSGGRDTQYF
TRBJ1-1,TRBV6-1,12,CASSFYYTEAFF
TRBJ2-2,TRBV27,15,CASSTRDRYTGELFF
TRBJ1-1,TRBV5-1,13,CASSFWGETEAFF
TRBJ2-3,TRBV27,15,CASRGASLSTDTQYF
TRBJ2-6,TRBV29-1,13,CSVAGISTNVLTF
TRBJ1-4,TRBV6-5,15,CASSYARTGNEKLFF
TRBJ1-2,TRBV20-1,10,CSATSYGYTF